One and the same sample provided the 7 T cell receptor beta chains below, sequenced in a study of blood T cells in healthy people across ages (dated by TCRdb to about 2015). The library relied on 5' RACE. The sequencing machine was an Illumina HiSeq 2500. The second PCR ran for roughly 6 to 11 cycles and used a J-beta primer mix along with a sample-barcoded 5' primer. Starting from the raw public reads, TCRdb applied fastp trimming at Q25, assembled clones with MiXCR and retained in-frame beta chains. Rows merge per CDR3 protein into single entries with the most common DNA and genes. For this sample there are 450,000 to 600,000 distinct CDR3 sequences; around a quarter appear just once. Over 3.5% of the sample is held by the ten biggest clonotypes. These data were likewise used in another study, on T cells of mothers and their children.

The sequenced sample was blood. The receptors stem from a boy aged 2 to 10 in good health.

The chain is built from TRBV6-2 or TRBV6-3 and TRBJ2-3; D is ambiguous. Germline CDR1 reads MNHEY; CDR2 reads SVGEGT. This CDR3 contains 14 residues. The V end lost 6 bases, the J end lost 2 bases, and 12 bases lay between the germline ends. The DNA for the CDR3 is TGTGCCAGCAGCCTAACTCGGTTCACAGATACGCAGTATTTT. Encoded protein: CASSLTRFTDTQYF.

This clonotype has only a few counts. CDR3 sequence (DNA): TGTGCCAGCAGCGTAGCCGACTACTACGAGCAGTACTTC. It specifies CASSVADYYEQYF. The chain has TRBV9 and TRBJ2-7; possible D gene TRBD2, 5 bases. V shed 0 bases and J shed 3 bases, with 7 bases lying between them. CDR1 and CDR2 from the germline V gene are SGDLS and YYNGEE. This CDR3 has 13 amino acids.

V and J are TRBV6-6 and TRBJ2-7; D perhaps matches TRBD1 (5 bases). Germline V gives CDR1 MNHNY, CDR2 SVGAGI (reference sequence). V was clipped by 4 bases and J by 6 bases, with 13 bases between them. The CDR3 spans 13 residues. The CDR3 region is CASSSRGAAEQYF. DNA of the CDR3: TGTGCCAGCAGTTCCCGTGGGGCCGCCGAGCAGTACTTC.

The CDR3 spells CASSSRDRGSLEQYF. CDR3 coding DNA: TGCGCCAGCAGCTCCCGGGACAGGGGTTCGCTCGAGCAGTACTTC. The rearrangement uses TRBV5-1 and TRBJ2-7; TRBD1 matches 10 bases. CDR1 SGHRS and CDR2 YFSETQ come from the germline V gene. V lost 3 bases, J lost 6 bases, and 9 bases stayed unmatched. The CDR3 has 15 residues.

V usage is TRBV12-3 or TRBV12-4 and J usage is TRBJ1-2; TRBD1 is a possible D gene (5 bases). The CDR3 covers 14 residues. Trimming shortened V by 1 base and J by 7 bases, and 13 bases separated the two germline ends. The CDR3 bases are TGTGCCAGCAGTTTAGGGGCAGGGCGAAGTGGCTACACCTTC. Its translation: CASSLGAGRSGYTF.

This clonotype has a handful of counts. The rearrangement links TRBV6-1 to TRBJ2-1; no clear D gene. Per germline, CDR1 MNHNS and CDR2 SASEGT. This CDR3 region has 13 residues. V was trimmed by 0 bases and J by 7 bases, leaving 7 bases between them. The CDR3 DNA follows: TGTGCCAGCAGTGAAGCGCTGGGAAATGAGCAGTTCTTC. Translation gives CASSEALGNEQFF.

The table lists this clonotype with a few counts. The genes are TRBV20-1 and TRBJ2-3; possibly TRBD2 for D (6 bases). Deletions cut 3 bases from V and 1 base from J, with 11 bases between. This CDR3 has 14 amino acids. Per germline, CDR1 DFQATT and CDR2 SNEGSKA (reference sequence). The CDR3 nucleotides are TGCAGTGCTAGTTGGGGCGGGGGCACAGATACGCAGTATTTT. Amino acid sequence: CSASWGGGTDTQYF.